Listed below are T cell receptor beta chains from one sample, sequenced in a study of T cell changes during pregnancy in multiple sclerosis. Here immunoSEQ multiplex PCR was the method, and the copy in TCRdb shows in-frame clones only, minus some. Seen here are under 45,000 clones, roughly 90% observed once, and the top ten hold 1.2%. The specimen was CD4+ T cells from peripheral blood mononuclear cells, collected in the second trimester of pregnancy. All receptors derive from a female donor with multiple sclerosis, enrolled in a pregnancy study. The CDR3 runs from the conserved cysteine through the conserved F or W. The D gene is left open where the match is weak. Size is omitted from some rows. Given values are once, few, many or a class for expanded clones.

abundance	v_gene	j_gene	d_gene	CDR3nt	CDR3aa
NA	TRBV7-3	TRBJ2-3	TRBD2	TGTGCCAGCAGCTGGGGACTAGGAACAGATACGCAGTATTTT	CASSWGLGTDTQYF
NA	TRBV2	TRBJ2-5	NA	TGTGCCAGCAGCCCCCGGGACTTACAAGAGACCCAGTACTTC	CASSPRDLQETQYF
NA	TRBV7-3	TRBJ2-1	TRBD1	TGTGCCAGCAGCCTGAGGGGACAGAACTACAATGAGCAGTTCTTC	CASSLRGQNYNEQFF
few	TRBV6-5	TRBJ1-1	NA	TGTGCCAGCAAGATTGGACAGATGAACACTGAAGCTTTCTTT	CASKIGQMNTEAFF
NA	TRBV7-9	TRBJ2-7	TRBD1	TGTGCCAGCAGAACAGGGGAAGGCTACGAGCAGTACTTC	CASRTGEGYEQYF
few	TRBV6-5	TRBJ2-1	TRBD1	TGTGCCAGCAGTTACAGAGGACAGGGGGCGCCCAATGAGCAGTTCTTC	CASSYRGQGAPNEQFF
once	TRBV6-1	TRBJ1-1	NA	TGTGCCAGCAGTGGATACCCTGGGGGGGGTCCGGAAGCTTTCTTT	CASSGYPGGGPEAFF
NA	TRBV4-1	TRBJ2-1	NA	TGCGCCAGCAGCGCGAGTTTCTCCTACAATGAGCAGTTCTTC	CASSASFSYNEQFF
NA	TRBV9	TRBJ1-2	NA	TGTGCCAGCAGCGTAGGAAGCTCCGGGGGCTATGGCTACACCTTC	CASSVGSSGGYGYTF
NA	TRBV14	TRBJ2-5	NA	TGTGCCAGCAGCCAGGGGGGAGTCACCCAGTACTTC	CASSQGGVTQYF
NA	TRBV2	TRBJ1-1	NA	TGTGCCAGCAGTCGGACAGCCGAAGCTTTCTTT	CASSRTAEAFF
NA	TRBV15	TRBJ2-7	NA	TGTGCCACCAGCAGGGGGGGAGGGACAGGCTCCTACGAGCAGTACTTC	CATSRGGGTGSYEQYF
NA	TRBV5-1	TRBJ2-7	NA	TGCGCCAGCAGCACACCTAGTTCCGAGCAGTACTTC	CASSTPSSEQYF
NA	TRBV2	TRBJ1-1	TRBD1	TGTGCCAGCAGGGAACGTGCCGTGAGACAGGGGGCACCTAGACGGTACACTGAAGCTTTCTTT	CASRERAVRQGAPRRYTEAFF
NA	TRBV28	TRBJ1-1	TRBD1	TGTGCCAGCAGTTTGTGGGACAGGAACACTGAAGCTTTCTTT	CASSLWDRNTEAFF
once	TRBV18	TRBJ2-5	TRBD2	TGTGCCAGCTCACCACTCAGGACTAGCGGAACGCAAGAGACCCAGTACTTC	CASSPLRTSGTQETQYF
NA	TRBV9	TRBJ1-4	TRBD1	TGTGCCAGCAGCGCGACAGGGGTAGGTGAAAAACTGTTTTTT	CASSATGVGEKLFF
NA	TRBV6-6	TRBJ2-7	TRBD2	TGTGCCAGCAGTTATAGCGGGACTGGACCCTACGAGCAGTACTTC	CASSYSGTGPYEQYF
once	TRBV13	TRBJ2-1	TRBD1	TGTGCCAGCAGCCTTACAGGGGTCAGGGCCTACAATGAGCAGTTCTTC	CASSLTGVRAYNEQFF
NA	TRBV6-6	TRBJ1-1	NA	TGTGCCAGCAGGGAGGACGGAAACACTGAAGCTTTCTTT	CASREDGNTEAFF
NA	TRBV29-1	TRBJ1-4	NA	TGCAGCGTAGGGGCCCGTTTTGGGGAAAAACTGTTTTTT	CSVGARFGEKLFF
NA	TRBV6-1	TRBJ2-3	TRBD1	TGTGCCTCGAGCTGGGACAGGGGTCCGGATACGCAGTATTTT	CASSWDRGPDTQYF
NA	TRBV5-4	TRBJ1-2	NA	TGTGCCAGCAGCGCAAAATCCACAGGGAACTATGGCTACACCTTC	CASSAKSTGNYGYTF
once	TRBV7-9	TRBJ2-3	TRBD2	TGTGCCAGCAGCTTAGATTGGCTAGCGGGAGGCACAGATACGCAGTATTTT	CASSLDWLAGGTDTQYF
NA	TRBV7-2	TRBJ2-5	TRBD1	TGTGCCAGCAGCTTAGTGGACAGGAGCCAAGAGACCCAGTACTTC	CASSLVDRSQETQYF
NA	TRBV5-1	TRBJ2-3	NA	TGCGCCAGCAGCTTTGCAGTTGGCAGCACAGATACGCAGTATTTT	CASSFAVGSTDTQYF
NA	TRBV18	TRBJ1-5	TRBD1	TGTGCCAGCTCACCGGGACAGGGTAATCAGCCCCAGCATTTT	CASSPGQGNQPQHF
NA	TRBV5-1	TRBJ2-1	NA	TGCGCCAGCACTAGCGTCAGCTCCTACAATGAGCAGTTCTTC	CASTSVSSYNEQFF
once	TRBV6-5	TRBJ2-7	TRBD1	TGTGCCAGCAGTTACAGGGACAGCAGTTACGAGCAGTACTTC	CASSYRDSSYEQYF
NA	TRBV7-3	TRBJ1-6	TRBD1	TGTGCCAGCAGCTCCTCAGGGGGTTCACCCCTCCACTTT	CASSSSGGSPLHF
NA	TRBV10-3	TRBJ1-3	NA	TGTGCCATCAAGGAGAGCTCTGGAAACACCATATATTTT	CAIKESSGNTIYF
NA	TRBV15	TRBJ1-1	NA	TGTGCCACCAGCAAGGGACATGCAAACACTGAAGCTTTCTTT	CATSKGHANTEAFF
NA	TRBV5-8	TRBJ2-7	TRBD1	TGTGCCAGCAGCTTCCCCGGGACAGGGGCCTCCAGCAACTTC	CASSFPGTGASSNF
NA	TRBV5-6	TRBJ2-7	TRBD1	TGTGCCAGCAGCTTGGTCCCTAGGGGGCGTCGGGAGCAGTACTTC	CASSLVPRGRREQYF
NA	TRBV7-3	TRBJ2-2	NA	TGTGCCAGCAGCTCCTATCCAGGGTTGTCGAACACCGGGGAGCTGTTTTTT	CASSSYPGLSNTGELFF
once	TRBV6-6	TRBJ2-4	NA	TGTGCCAGCAGCCACGAGACTATTCAGTACTTC	CASSHETIQYF
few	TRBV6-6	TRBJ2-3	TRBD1	TGTGCCAGCAGGCTGGGACAGCTTCTCGCAGATACGCAGTATTTT	CASRLGQLLADTQYF